These 4 T cell receptor beta chains share one sample of origin, sequenced in a study of T cells in Graves' hyperthyroidism and ophthalmopathy (dated by TCRdb to the late 2010s). The library came from multiplex PCR. Sequencing relied on an Illumina HiSeq 2000. The TCR beta CDR3 regions were amplified from RNA transcripts. For the first round of RT-PCR on the TCR CDR3, the HTBI primer set was used together with the Qiagen OneStep RT-PCR kit. TCRdb ran its own pipeline on the public reads, namely fastp trimming at Q25 and MiXCR clone calling, and kept in-frame beta chains. Every entry covers one CDR3 protein and lists the most common genes and DNA from its rows. Counted in this sample were roughly 400,000 distinct CDR3 sequences; roughly 25% of them appeared once. The top ten hold around 67% of the sample. Sequencing used blood. These receptors originate from a man aged 45 to 65 with Graves' hyperthyroidism.

This clonotype was counted only a few times. CDR3 nucleotides: TGCGCCAGCAGCGCCCGACAGGGAATTTATGGCTACACCTTC. Its protein is CASSARQGIYGYTF. The rearrangement joins TRBV5-1 to TRBJ1-2; the match to TRBD1 covers 7 bases. This CDR3 region has 14 residues. Germline V gene data show CDR1 as SGHRS and CDR2 as YFSETQ. The V gene end was trimmed by 4 bases and the J gene end by 5 bases; junction bases not matched to a gene: 8.

A few counts support this clonotype. The chain couples TRBV6-1 to TRBJ2-6; 8 positions match TRBD1. Trimming took 6 bases from V and 9 from J; bases not matched to a gene: 10. This CDR3 region has 15 residues. CDR1 is MNHNS and CDR2 is SASEGT in the germline V gene. CDR3 bases: TGTGCCAGCAGAATGGGACAGGCAGCTCTCAACGTCCTGACTTTC. Its translation is CASRMGQAALNVLTF.

In its sample, this clonotype was seen a few times. This chain uses TRBV27 with TRBJ2-1; D is unresolved. V lost 4 bases and J lost 6, with 10 bases in between. Germline CDR1 is MNHEY and CDR2 is SMNVEV (reference sequence). This CDR3 region has 13 residues. CDR3 in DNA: TGTGCCAGCAGTTACACAGCCCCCAATGAGCAGTTCTTC. As protein: CASSYTAPNEQFF.

This clonotype was observed at least ten times. The gene calls are TRBV3-1 and TRBJ1-2; no definite D call. This CDR3 is 15 amino acids long. CDR1 is LGHDT and CDR2 is YNNKEL in the germline V gene (reference sequence). V shed 6 bases and J shed 0 bases, with 14 bases lying between them. As DNA, the CDR3 is TGTGCCAGCAGTCCTGCCGGGTCTGCTAACTATGGCTACACCTTC. This codes for CASSPAGSANYGYTF.